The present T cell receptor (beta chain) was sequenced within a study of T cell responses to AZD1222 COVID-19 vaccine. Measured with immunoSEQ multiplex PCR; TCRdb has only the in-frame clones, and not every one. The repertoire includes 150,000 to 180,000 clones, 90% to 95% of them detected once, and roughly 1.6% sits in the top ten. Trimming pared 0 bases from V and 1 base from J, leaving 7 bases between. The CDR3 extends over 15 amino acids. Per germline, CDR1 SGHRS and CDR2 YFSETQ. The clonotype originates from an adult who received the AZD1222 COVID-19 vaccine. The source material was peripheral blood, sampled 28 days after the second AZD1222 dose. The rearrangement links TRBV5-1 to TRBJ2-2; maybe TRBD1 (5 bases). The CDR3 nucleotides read TGCGCCAGCAGCTTGGGACAGATGAACACCGGGGAGCTGTTTTTT. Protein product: CASSLGQMNTGELFF.